The 21 T cell receptor beta chains listed next were all sequenced from one sample in a study of OX40 agonist ivuxolimab in advanced cancers. Assay used: immunoSEQ multiplex PCR; TCRdb lists only in-frame clones, some missing. The repertoire holds fewer than 45,000 clones, with approximately 85% as singletons. The specimen was CD4+ or CD8+ T cells sorted from blood, collected in a trial of the OX40 agonist ivuxolimab. All receptors come from an adult with an advanced solid tumor such as melanoma, head and neck, liver or kidney cancer.

The rearrangement uses TRBV5-1 and TRBJ2-5; D not resolved. V was clipped by 4 bases and J by 2 bases, with 9 bases between them. The germline gives CDR1 SGHRS, CDR2 YFSETQ. The length of the CDR3 is 13 residues. The CDR3 here is CASSMVNQETQYF. The CDR3 region has the DNA TGCGCCAGCAGCATGGTCAATCAAGAGACCCAGTACTTC. The full variable domain, its missing parts supplied by reference TRBV5-1 and TRBJ2-5, is KAGVTQTPRYLIKTRGQQVTLSCSPISGHRSVSWYQQTPGQGLQFLFEYFSETQRNKGNFPGRFSGRQFSNSRSEMNVSTLELGDSALYLCASSMVNQETQYFGPGTRLLVL.

The count of this clone is one. The genes are TRBV9 and TRBJ2-3, with D possibly being TRBD1 (5 bases). V lost 6 bases and J 0 bases, leaving 17 bases between the germline ends. This CDR3 is built from 16 residues. Germline lookup yields CDR1 SGDLS and CDR2 YYNGEE. CDR3 in amino acids: CASTPQGGRSTDTQYF. CDR3 in DNA: TGTGCCAGCACCCCCCAGGGCGGACGGAGCACAGATACGCAGTATTTT.

The rearrangement uses TRBV7-2 and TRBJ1-6; a possible D gene is TRBD1 (5 bases). This CDR3 has 13 residues. Germline loops: CDR1 SGHTA, CDR2 FQGNSA. Trimming shortened V by 0 bases and J by 9 bases, and 6 bases separated the two germline ends. CDR3 nucleotide sequence: TGTGCCAGCAGCTTAGCGGGGCGTTCACCCCTCCACTTT. This codes for CASSLAGRSPLHF. The variable domain in full, completed from reference TRBV7-2 and TRBJ1-6, reads GAGVSQSPSNKVTEKGKDVELRCDPISGHTALYWYRQSLGQGLEFLIYFQGNSAPDKSGLPSDRFSAERTGGSVSTLTIQRTQQEDSAVYLCASSLAGRSPLHFGNGTRLTVT.

The J gene is TRBJ2-7, the V gene TRBV10-3; tentative D call: TRBD2 (5 bases). The CDR3 sequence is 18 residues long. Trimming stripped 3 bases from V and 3 bases from J, with 24 bases between. Germline CDR1 reads ENHRY; CDR2 reads SYGVKD. The CDR3 spells CAISDAGPQAHGDYEQYF. The CDR3 DNA sequence: TGTGCCATCAGTGATGCCGGTCCCCAGGCCCACGGGGACTACGAGCAGTACTTC.

This clone was detected only a few times. Here the CDR3 DNA reads TGTGCCAGCAGTTACCAGGGGTTGAACGAGGAAGCTTTCTTT. Its protein is CASSYQGLNEEAFF. The chain joins TRBV6-5 to TRBJ1-1; TRBD1 might be the D (6 bases). V lost 2 bases and J lost 8, with 15 bases in between. The CDR3 consists of 14 residues. Germline CDR1 MNHEY, CDR2 SVGAGI.

This chain links TRBV27 with TRBJ2-1; D is ambiguous. V shed 5 bases and J shed 4 bases, with 3 bases lying between them. CDR3 length: 11 amino acids. Looked up from germline, CDR1 is MNHEY and CDR2 is SMNVEV (reference sequence). CDR3 coding DNA: TGTGCCAGCAGTCATTACAATGAGCAGTTCTTC. It is translated as CASSHYNEQFF.

This sequence joins TRBV29-1 and TRBJ2-7; TRBD1 is a possible D gene (6 bases). Trimming took 1 base from V and 2 from J, leaving 15 bases between them. Germline CDR1 and CDR2: SQVTM and ANQGSEA. CDR3 length: 15 amino acids. CDR3 in amino acids: CSVEGTPRGPYEQYF. The DNA for the CDR3 is TGCAGCGTTGAAGGTACTCCCAGGGGCCCCTACGAGCAGTACTTC.

The chain employs TRBV25-1 and TRBJ2-7; 7 bases map to TRBD1. Germline assignment: CDR1 MGHDK and CDR2 SYGVNS. V gave up 6 bases and J gave up 2 bases; unmatched junction bases: 10. The CDR3 sequence is 15 residues long. The CDR3 region has the DNA TGTGCCAGCAGCTACCAACAGGGGCCCCCCTACGAGCAGTACTTC. The encoded protein is CASSYQQGPPYEQYF.

This chain links TRBV19 with TRBJ2-1; 7 bases match TRBD1. With V trimmed by 7 bases and J by 0 bases, 3 bases remained unmatched. The CDR3 extends over 14 amino acids. Germline lookup yields CDR1 LNHDA and CDR2 SQIVND (reference sequence). CDR3 nucleotide sequence: TGTGCCAGTAAGACAGGGTCCTCCTACAATGAGCAGTTCTTC. Its translation: CASKTGSSYNEQFF.

The chain links TRBV11-2 to TRBJ2-7; TRBD2 aligns across 12 bases. Germline V gives CDR1 SGHAT, CDR2 FQNNGV. The CDR3 has 16 amino acids. The J segment lost 7 bases and the V segment lost 2 bases, leaving 9 bases of the junction unmatched. CDR3 in DNA: TGTGCCAGCAGCTTAATTACGGCGGGACTAGCGGGTGAGCAGTACTTC. This codes for CASSLITAGLAGEQYF. The whole variable domain, remainder taken from reference TRBV11-2 and TRBJ2-7, is EAGVAQSPRYKIIEKRQSVAFWCNPISGHATLYWYQQILGQGPKLLIQFQNNGVVDDSQLPKDRFSAERLKGVDSTLKIQPAKLEDSAVYLCASSLITAGLAGEQYFGPGTRLTVT.

The gene calls are TRBV29-1 and TRBJ1-2; the match to TRBD1 covers 7 bases. This CDR3 has 14 residues. Germline V gives CDR1 SQVTM, CDR2 ANQGSEA. After removal of 6 bases from V and 3 bases from J, the junction contained 10 bases not matched to a gene. CDR3 in amino acids: CSVETGEGDYGYTF. For the CDR3, the DNA is TGCAGCGTCGAAACAGGGGAGGGTGACTATGGCTACACCTTC.

CDR3 nucleotide sequence: TGTGCCAGCAGCCTGAGATTGACAGGGGGAGGTCCCGGGGAGCTGTTTTTT. Protein sequence: CASSLRLTGGGPGELFF. The rearrangement joins TRBV7-6 to TRBJ2-2; 9 bases are shared with TRBD1. V gave up 5 bases and J gave up 6 bases; unmatched junction bases: 13. The germline CDR1 and CDR2 sequences are SGHVS and FNYEAQ. This CDR3 has 17 residues.

The rearrangement joins TRBV7-9 to TRBJ1-6, with no clear D. Germline CDR1 reads SEHNR; CDR2 reads FQNEAQ (reference sequence). CDR3 length equals 15 residues. V lost 5 bases, J lost 6 bases, and 14 bases lay in between. CDR3 residues: CASSPSSSRNSPLHF. In DNA, the CDR3 is TGTGCCAGCAGCCCAAGCAGTTCACGTAATTCACCCCTCCACTTT. Looking up the rest from reference TRBV7-9 and TRBJ1-6 gives the full variable domain: DTGVSQNPRHKITKRGQNVTFRCDPISEHNRLYWYRQTLGQGPEFLTYFQNEAQLEKSRLLSDRFSAERPKGSFSTLEIQRTEQGDSAMYLCASSPSSSRNSPLHFGNGTRLTVT.

The V and J genes are TRBV4-3 and TRBJ1-1, with 7 bases matching TRBD1. Trimming cost V 5 bases and J 5 bases; bases outside gene matches: 14. CDR1 and CDR2 from the germline V gene are LGHNA and YSLEER. This CDR3 has 16 amino acids. This chain's CDR3 is CASSTRVQGLGTEAFF. The CDR3 DNA follows: TGCGCCAGCAGCACCCGGGTACAGGGGTTGGGGACTGAAGCTTTCTTT.

The chain recombines TRBV14 with TRBJ1-1, with TRBD1 as a possible D gene (6 bases). V lost 1 base to trimming and J lost 5 bases, with 11 bases between them. There are 14 residues in the CDR3. CDR1 and CDR2 (germline): SGHDN, FVKESK. The CDR3 sequence is CASSQVVTGTEAFF. DNA for the CDR3: TGTGCCAGCAGCCAAGTAGTCACAGGGACTGAAGCTTTCTTT.

V gene TRBV7-3 combines with J gene TRBJ1-3; D not certain. Trimming stripped 5 bases from V and 4 bases from J, with 9 bases between. The CDR3 has 13 residues. In germline, CDR1 is SGHTA, CDR2 FQGTGA. The CDR3 DNA follows: TGTGCCAGCAGCCCCACGGGAGGAAACACCATATATTTT. Encoded protein: CASSPTGGNTIYF.

V and J are TRBV9 and TRBJ1-2; D ambiguous. V was trimmed by 0 bases and J by 10 bases, leaving 13 bases between them. Germline V CDR1 and CDR2: SGDLS, YYNGEE. This CDR3 comprises 13 residues. The CDR3 DNA follows: TGTGCCAGCAGCGTAGAAAACCTTGGGGACTACACCTTC. Protein sequence: CASSVENLGDYTF.

The rearrangement joins TRBV21-1 to TRBJ1-1. TRBV21-1 is labeled a pseudogene. This CDR3 has 15 residues. The CDR3 DNA is TGTGCCAGCAGCAATCGGCCCGGGGCCTACACTGAAGCTTTCTTT. Its translation: CASSNRPGAYTEAFF.

The chain links TRBV4-3 to TRBJ2-7; D is possibly TRBD1 (6 bases). V dropped 0 bases and J dropped 7 bases, with 10 bases sitting between them. This CDR3 comprises 13 residues. The germline gives CDR1 LGHNA, CDR2 YSLEER. The CDR3 region has the DNA TGCGCCAGCAGCCAAGACAGGGGCTTGGAGCAGTACTTC. Protein sequence: CASSQDRGLEQYF.

The chain links TRBV27 to TRBJ1-1; TRBD1 might be the D (6 bases). The CDR3 consists of 13 residues. Germline loops: CDR1 MNHEY, CDR2 SMNVEV (reference sequence). Trimming cost V 3 bases and J 10 bases, with 15 bases left between them. CDR3 sequence: CASSFDVGGVAFF. The DNA for the CDR3 is TGTGCCAGCAGTTTTGACGTAGGGGGAGTAGCTTTCTTT.

This clone has a single count. This sequence joins TRBV9 and TRBJ2-2; D possibly corresponds to TRBD1 (5 bases). Germline values: CDR1 SGDLS, CDR2 YYNGEE. V dropped 2 bases and J dropped 0 bases, with 17 bases sitting between them. The CDR3 is 18 residues long. The CDR3 DNA follows: TGTGCCAGCAGCGTCGCTCCCCGACAGCAATCGAACACCGGGGAGCTGTTTTTT. It yields the protein CASSVAPRQQSNTGELFF.